This paragraph covers one TCR beta chain sequence. What it binds is not known. A read error may produce the germline difference seen at one junction end. Each CDR3 protein is one row after TCRdb ran MiXCR on the reads. The data show about 920,000 distinct CDR3 sequences, 31% seen once. This record comes from a study of T cell repertoires in cytomegalovirus infection. The overall study: Well-studied HLA-B-restricted epitopes and recently identified HLA-C-restricted epitopes of CMV were both used in the study. The public TCR beta signatures pointed to both CMV infection and matching HLA type.

Study-wide results and limits: Carriers of CMV and the relevant HLA type were discriminated by public TCR beta frequency. Predominance within the ex vivo response was attributable to HLA-C-restricted CMV-specific TCR beta clonotypes.

Germline V CDR1 and CDR2: MNHEY, SVGAGI. The CDR3 has 13 amino acids. Here the sequenced sample was cultured CD8+ T cells from PBMCs, taken from culture after CMV antigen stimulation. The receptor comes from a human donor in good health (CMV status not recorded). Some clones in this sample may be carry-over from other donors' samples. The chain couples TRBV6-5 to TRBJ1-2; no clear D. CDR3 DNA: TGTGCCAGCGGTTACTCTTCCGGAGGGGGCTACACCTTC. The encoded protein is CASGYSSGGGYTF.